The 30 T cell receptor beta chains below all came from one sample that was sequenced in a study of blood T cell repertoires in COVID-19. Measured with immunoSEQ multiplex PCR; TCRdb has only the in-frame clones, and not every one. The sample records fewer than 80,000 clones, 75% to 95% being singletons. Sequenced input: peripheral blood. The receptors originated from a human donor in a cohort sampled during active COVID-19.

V is TRBV4-3 and J is TRBJ2-7, with 11 bases fitting TRBD2. Trimming at V came to 4 bases and at J to 4 bases, leaving 6 bases not matched to a gene. Germline CDR1 LGHNA, CDR2 YSLEER. The CDR3 runs 15 residues. The CDR3 protein is CASSLRLAGIYEQYF. Written as DNA, the CDR3 is TGCGCCAGCAGCCTCAGACTAGCGGGGATTTACGAGCAGTACTTC.

This clone was seen once. The chain joins TRBV7-2 to TRBJ2-1; 10 nucleotides align to TRBD2. Germline V gene data show CDR1 as SGHTA and CDR2 as FQGNSA. There are 15 residues in the CDR3. The V and J ends lost 0 bases and 8 bases, in that order; junction bases with no gene match: 4. The DNA of the CDR3 is TGTGCCAGCAGCTTAGCGAGCGGGGGGGTCGATGAGCAGTTCTTC. Translation: CASSLASGGVDEQFF.

The chain links TRBV6-5 to TRBJ1-2; D gene uncertain. The CDR3 runs 14 residues. Germline loops: CDR1 MNHEY, CDR2 SVGAGI. Deletions cut 5 bases from V and 1 base from J, with 11 bases between. The CDR3 sequence is CASSPPSNNYGYTF. The CDR3 DNA reads TGTGCCAGCAGTCCCCCGAGCAATAACTATGGCTACACCTTC.

V usage is TRBV28 and J usage is TRBJ2-7, with TRBD1 as a possible D gene (5 bases). This CDR3 region has 11 residues. The germline V and J ends were trimmed by 11 bases and 9 bases, with 17 bases remaining between them. CDR1 and CDR2 (germline): MDHEN, SYDVKM. The DNA of the CDR3 is TGTGCCTCGCAGGGCGAATCGGTGCAGTACTTC. This encodes CASQGESVQYF.

The J gene is TRBJ2-1, the V gene TRBV29-1, with 8 bases that match TRBD2. The ends lost 4 bases at V and 7 bases at J; junction bases unmatched: 6. From germline, CDR1 is SQVTM and CDR2 ANQGSEA. The CDR3 has 13 residues. The CDR3 loop is CSVAAGGNNEQFF. CDR3 sequence (DNA): TGCAGCGTTGCGGCGGGGGGTAATAATGAGCAGTTCTTC.

This chain connects TRBV9 to TRBJ2-2; the match to TRBD1 covers 7 bases. The J segment lost 4 bases and the V segment lost 0 bases, leaving 3 bases of the junction unmatched. CDR1 SGDLS and CDR2 YYNGEE come from the germline V gene. This CDR3 is built from 15 residues. DNA of the CDR3: TGTGCCAGCAGCGTAGAGGGGGCGAGCACCGGGGAGCTGTTTTTT. This gives the protein CASSVEGASTGELFF.

The gene calls are TRBV4-1 and TRBJ1-2; D gene uncertain. Germline CDR1 MGHRA, CDR2 YSYEKL. V gave up 0 bases and J gave up 8 bases, with 7 bases separating them. CDR3 size: 12 residues. CDR3 DNA sequence: TGCGCCAGCAGCCAAGAGTGGCTGGGCTACACCTTC. Residues: CASSQEWLGYTF.

This chain's CDR3 is CAIRLGTGGYNEQFF. CDR3 sequence (DNA): TGTGCCATCAGACTAGGGACAGGGGGCTACAATGAGCAGTTCTTC. The chain is built from TRBV10-3 and TRBJ2-1; TRBD1 matches 11 bases. The V and J ends lost 6 bases and 3 bases, in that order; junction bases with no gene match: 4. CDR3 length: 15 residues. The germline V gene encodes CDR1 ENHRY and CDR2 SYGVKD.

The chain uses TRBV11-1 and TRBJ1-2, with 10 bases that match TRBD1. The CDR3 extends over 15 amino acids. V shed 5 bases and J 6 bases; nucleotides not matched to a gene: 9. Germline loops: CDR1 SGHAT, CDR2 FQDESV (reference sequence). CDR3 nucleotide sequence: TGTGCCAGCAGCCCCCGCCGGACAGGGGGGGATGGCTACACCTTC. Translated, it gives CASSPRRTGGDGYTF.

The chain recombines TRBV15 with TRBJ1-4; 7 bases line up with TRBD1. This CDR3 has 14 residues. In germline, CDR1 is LNHNV, CDR2 YYDKDF (reference sequence). V lost 5 bases, J lost 8 bases, and 8 bases stayed unmatched. This CDR3 is CATSGGGTVEKLFF. Here the CDR3 DNA reads TGTGCCACCAGCGGGGGTGGGACAGTCGAAAAACTGTTTTTT.

This clone has more than one count but fewer than ten. The chain combines TRBV5-8 with TRBJ2-3, with 8 bases identical to TRBD2. This CDR3 is built from 15 residues. Germline-derived CDR1 and CDR2 are SGHTS and YDEGEE. V was clipped by 2 bases and J by 5 bases; unmatched bases: 7. Written as DNA, the CDR3 is TGTGCCAGCAGCTTCCGTAGCGGGGTAGGAGATACGCAGTATTTT. Protein product: CASSFRSGVGDTQYF.

The chain is built from TRBV7-8 and TRBJ2-2, with 11 bases fitting TRBD2. The CDR3 runs 18 residues. J gave up 3 bases and V 3 bases, and 9 bases lay outside the gene matches. Germline V lookup: CDR1 SGHVS, CDR2 FQNEAQ. For the CDR3, the DNA is TGTGCCAGCAGCTTGGGTCGTCTAGCGGGGGGAGACACCGGGGAGCTGTTTTTT. It codes for CASSLGRLAGGDTGELFF.

This chain connects TRBV10-3 to TRBJ1-3; D is possibly TRBD1 (6 bases). Germline V gene data show CDR1 as ENHRY and CDR2 as SYGVKD. The length of the CDR3 is 16 residues. The V end lost 5 bases, the J end lost 2 bases, and 16 bases lay between the germline ends. DNA for the CDR3: TGTGCCATCAGTTACTCCGGGACACTTACTGGAAACACCATATATTTT. Protein product: CAISYSGTLTGNTIYF.

This clone came up a few times. The chain uses TRBV5-4 and TRBJ1-1; a possible D gene is TRBD1 (5 bases). CDR1 is SGHNT and CDR2 is YYREEE in the germline V gene (reference sequence). The CDR3 has 14 amino acids. Trimming cost V 4 bases and J 5 bases, with 15 bases left between them. This CDR3 is CASSLQGPSTEAFF. CDR3 nucleotide sequence: TGTGCCAGCAGCCTGCAGGGCCCGAGTACTGAAGCTTTCTTT.

V gene TRBV12-3 or TRBV12-4 combines with J gene TRBJ1-2; TRBD1 matches 7 bases. V lost 5 bases to trimming and J lost 8 bases; unmatched junction nucleotides: 5. The CDR3 has 12 amino acids. In DNA, the CDR3 is TGTGCCAGCAGTGACCGGGACAGAGGCTACACCTTC. Protein: CASSDRDRGYTF.

This clone was counted once. The chain carries TRBV11-2 and TRBJ1-5; 7 bases fit TRBD1. The CDR3 is 15 residues long. Per germline, CDR1 SGHAT and CDR2 FQNNGV. V was clipped by 5 bases and J by 0 bases; unmatched bases: 4. The CDR3 bases are TGTGCCAGCAGCCCGGGACAGAATAGCAATCAGCCCCAGCATTTT. Its translation is CASSPGQNSNQPQHF.

The V gene is TRBV5-1, the J gene TRBJ2-6; D perhaps matches TRBD2 (5 bases). Germline-derived CDR1 and CDR2 are SGHRS and YFSETQ. With 4 bases removed from V and 0 bases from J, the gap between germline ends came to 8 bases. CDR3 length: 15 residues. The CDR3 nucleotides are TGCGCCAGCAGCCTGGACTTCTCTGGGGCCAACGTCCTGACTTTC. This translates into CASSLDFSGANVLTF.

The chain joins TRBV5-1 to TRBJ2-1; D is ambiguous. The CDR3 totals 12 residues. Germline V CDR1 and CDR2: SGHRS, YFSETQ. V gave up 0 bases and J gave up 6 bases, with 4 bases separating them. Here the CDR3 reads CASSLAGNEQFF. The CDR3 DNA sequence: TGCGCCAGCAGCTTGGCCGGCAATGAGCAGTTCTTC.

The chain joins TRBV6-2 or TRBV6-3 to TRBJ2-1; 7 nucleotides match TRBD1. V shed 5 bases and J 2 bases; nucleotides not matched to a gene: 3. From germline, CDR1 is MNHEY and CDR2 SVGEGT. The CDR3 consists of 14 residues. This CDR3 is CASSRDRAYNEQFF. The CDR3 region has the DNA TGTGCCAGCAGTAGGGACAGAGCCTACAATGAGCAGTTCTTC.

This clone appeared a single time. V is TRBV10-2 and J is TRBJ1-1; TRBD1 is a possible D gene (5 bases). The V gene's germline CDR1 is WSHSY and CDR2 SAAADI. The CDR3 runs 13 residues. The ends were cut back, 3 bases at V and 4 bases at J, with 9 bases in the middle. CDR3 in DNA: TGCGCCAGCAGTGACGTGGGGGGCACTGAAGCTTTCTTT. Its translation is CASSDVGGTEAFF.

The chain employs TRBV6-5 and TRBJ1-2; the D gene is possibly TRBD1 (6 bases). The germline gives CDR1 MNHEY, CDR2 SVGAGI. Trimming removed 4 bases at V and 9 bases at J, with 18 bases between. This CDR3 has 14 residues. CDR3 protein: CASSSGGRYMSYTF. In nucleotides, the CDR3 is TGTGCCAGCAGTTCTGGGGGCAGGTATATGAGCTACACCTTC.

V is TRBV4-3 and J is TRBJ2-2, with 8 nucleotides matching TRBD2. V lost 5 bases and J lost 5; bases outside the gene matches: 13. Germline CDR1 is LGHNA and CDR2 is YSLEER. This CDR3 contains 17 residues. CDR3 nucleotides: TGCGCCAGCAGCACCGACACGGGGGGGCGTCATACCGGGGAGCTGTTTTTT. Translating gives CASSTDTGGRHTGELFF.

The rearrangement links TRBV7-2 to TRBJ2-1, with D perhaps matching TRBD2 (6 bases). Germline V gene lookup returns CDR1 SGHTA and CDR2 FQGNSA. The CDR3 length is 13 residues. V was trimmed by 6 bases and J by 8 bases, leaving 14 bases between them. The CDR3: CASSHPRDYEQFF. DNA for the CDR3: TGTGCCAGCAGTCATCCCAGGGACTATGAGCAGTTCTTC.

The chain is built from TRBV6-5 and TRBJ2-1; TRBD2 aligns across 9 bases. The CDR3 runs to 13 residues. CDR1 MNHEY and CDR2 SVGAGI come from the germline V gene. The J segment lost 10 bases and the V segment lost 4 bases, leaving 5 bases of the junction unmatched. CDR3 region: CASSLLGTSEQFF. In DNA, the CDR3 is TGTGCCAGCAGTTTATTAGGGACTAGCGAGCAGTTCTTC.

The chain recombines TRBV27 with TRBJ1-2, with D hard to call. Germline CDR1 reads MNHEY; CDR2 reads SMNVEV (reference sequence). This CDR3 has 15 amino acids. Trimming left V 5 bases short and J 2 bases short, with 15 bases between. CDR3 sequence reads: CASSPSRGGNYGYTF. CDR3 coding DNA: TGTGCCAGCAGTCCCTCCCGGGGAGGGAACTATGGCTACACCTTC.

This clone came up once. The chain couples TRBV11-2 to TRBJ2-5, with 9 positions matching TRBD2. The ends lost 5 bases at V and 1 base at J; junction bases unmatched: 8. CDR1 SGHAT and CDR2 FQNNGV come from the germline V gene. This CDR3 region has 16 residues. This CDR3 is CASSLQTSGAQETQYF. In DNA form, the CDR3 reads TGTGCCAGCAGCCTACAGACTAGCGGCGCCCAAGAGACCCAGTACTTC.

CDR3: CASSYSGTRGPYEQYF. The CDR3 nucleotides read TGTGCCAGCAGTTACTCCGGGACTAGAGGGCCCTACGAGCAGTACTTC. The chain recombines TRBV6-5 with TRBJ2-7; TRBD2 matches 8 bases. Germline V gives CDR1 MNHEY, CDR2 SVGAGI. With V trimmed by 0 bases and J by 2 bases, 6 bases remained unmatched. The CDR3 has 16 residues.

The V gene is TRBV9, the J gene TRBJ2-1, with TRBD2 matching 10 bases. Germline V gene data show CDR1 as SGDLS and CDR2 as YYNGEE. V lost 0 bases to trimming and J lost 0 bases; unmatched junction nucleotides: 9. The CDR3 contains 19 residues. The CDR3 loop is CASSVVPSGGASSYNEQFF. The CDR3 DNA is TGTGCCAGCAGCGTAGTACCCAGCGGGGGGGCAAGCTCCTACAATGAGCAGTTCTTC.

The genes are TRBV19 and TRBJ2-5; possibly TRBD2 for D (6 bases). Germline V gives CDR1 LNHDA, CDR2 SQIVND (reference sequence). V was clipped by 4 bases and J by 5 bases, with 23 bases between them. The CDR3 has 17 amino acids. The CDR3 DNA reads as TGTGCCAGTAGTACCGCCGCGGGGCGCGGGGCATGGGAGACCCAGTACTTC. Its protein product is CASSTAAGRGAWETQYF.

The J gene is TRBJ2-7, the V gene TRBV3-1 (or the pseudogene TRBV3-2); TRBD1 matches at 7 bases. CDR3 size: 12 residues. The germline V gene encodes CDR1 LGHDT and CDR2 YNNKEL (reference sequence). J was trimmed by 9 bases and V by 2 bases; bases with no gene match: 4. This CDR3 is CASSQLRDRQYF. In nucleotides, the CDR3 is TGTGCCAGCAGCCAACTGAGGGACAGGCAGTACTTC.